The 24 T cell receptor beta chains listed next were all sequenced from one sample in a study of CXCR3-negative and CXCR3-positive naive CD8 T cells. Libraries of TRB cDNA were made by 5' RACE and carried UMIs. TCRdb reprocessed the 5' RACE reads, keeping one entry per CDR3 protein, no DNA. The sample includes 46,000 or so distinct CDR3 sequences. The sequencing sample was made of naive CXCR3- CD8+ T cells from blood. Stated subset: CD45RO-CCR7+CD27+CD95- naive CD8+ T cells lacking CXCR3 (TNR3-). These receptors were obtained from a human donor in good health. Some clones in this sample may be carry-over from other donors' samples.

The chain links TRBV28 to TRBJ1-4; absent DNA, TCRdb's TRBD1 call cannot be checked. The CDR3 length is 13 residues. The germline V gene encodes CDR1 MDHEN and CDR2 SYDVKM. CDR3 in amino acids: CASSSGVGEKLFF.

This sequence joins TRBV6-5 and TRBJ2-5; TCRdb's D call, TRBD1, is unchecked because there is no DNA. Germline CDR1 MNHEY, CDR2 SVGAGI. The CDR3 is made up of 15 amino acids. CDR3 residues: CASRSPSDFIETKYF.

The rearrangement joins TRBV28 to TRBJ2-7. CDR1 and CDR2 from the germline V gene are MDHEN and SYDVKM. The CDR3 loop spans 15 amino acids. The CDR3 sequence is CASSYSRLSSYEQYF.

The CDR3 here is CASSSSQGALVYEQYF. The rearrangement links TRBV7-2 to TRBJ2-7; as DNA is missing, the TRBD1 call by TCRdb cannot be tested. This CDR3 is built from 16 residues. CDR1 and CDR2 from the germline V gene are SGHTA and FQGNSA.

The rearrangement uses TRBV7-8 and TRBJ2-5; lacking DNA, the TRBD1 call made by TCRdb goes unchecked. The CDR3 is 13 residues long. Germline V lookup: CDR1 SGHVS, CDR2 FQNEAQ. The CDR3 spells CASRSTGEETQYF.

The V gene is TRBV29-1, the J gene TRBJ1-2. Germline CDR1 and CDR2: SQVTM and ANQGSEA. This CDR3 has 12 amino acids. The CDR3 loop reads CSAPGLNYGYTF.

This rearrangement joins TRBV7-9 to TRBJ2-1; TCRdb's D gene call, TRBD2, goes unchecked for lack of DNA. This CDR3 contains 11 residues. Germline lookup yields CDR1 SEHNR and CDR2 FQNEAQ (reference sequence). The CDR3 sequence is CASSLGSLPFF.

The CDR3 loop reads CSATGTASQAQYF. J is TRBJ2-5 and V is TRBV20-1; TCRdb designates TRBD1, a call that cannot be tested without DNA. The germline V gene encodes CDR1 DFQATT and CDR2 SNEGSKA (reference sequence). This CDR3 has 13 amino acids.

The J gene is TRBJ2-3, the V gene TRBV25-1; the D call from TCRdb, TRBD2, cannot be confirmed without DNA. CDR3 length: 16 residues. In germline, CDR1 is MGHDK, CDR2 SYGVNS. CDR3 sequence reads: CASSDPSGPYTDTQYF.

The CDR3 here is CASSQGSGFPGELFF. This chain uses TRBV3-1 with TRBJ2-2; TCRdb lists TRBD1, though no DNA is available to test this call. Germline lookup yields CDR1 LGHDT and CDR2 YNNKEL (reference sequence). This CDR3 comprises 15 residues.

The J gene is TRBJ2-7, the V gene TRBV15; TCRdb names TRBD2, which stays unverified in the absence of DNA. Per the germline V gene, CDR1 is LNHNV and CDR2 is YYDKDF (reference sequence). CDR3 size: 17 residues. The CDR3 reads CATSRGGDGTFNIEQYF.

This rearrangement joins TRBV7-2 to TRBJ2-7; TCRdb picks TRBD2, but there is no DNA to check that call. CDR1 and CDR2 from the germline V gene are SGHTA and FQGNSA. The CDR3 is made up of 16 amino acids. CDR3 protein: CASSLVAGGPGYEQYF.

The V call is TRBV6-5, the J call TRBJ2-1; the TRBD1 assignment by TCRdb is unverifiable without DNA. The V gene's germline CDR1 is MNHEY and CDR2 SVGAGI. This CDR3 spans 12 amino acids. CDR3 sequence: CASSQTANEQFF.

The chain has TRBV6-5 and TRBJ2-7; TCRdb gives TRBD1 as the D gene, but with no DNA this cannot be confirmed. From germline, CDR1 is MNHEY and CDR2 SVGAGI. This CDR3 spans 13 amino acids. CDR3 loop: CASGPRGTYEQYF.

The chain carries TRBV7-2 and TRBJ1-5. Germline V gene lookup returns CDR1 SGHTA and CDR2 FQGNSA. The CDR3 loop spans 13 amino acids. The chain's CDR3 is CASSPNSNQPQHF.

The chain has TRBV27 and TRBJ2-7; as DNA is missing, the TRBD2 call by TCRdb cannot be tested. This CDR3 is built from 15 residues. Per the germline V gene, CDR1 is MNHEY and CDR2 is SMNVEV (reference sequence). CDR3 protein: CASSLVLAGGNEQYF.

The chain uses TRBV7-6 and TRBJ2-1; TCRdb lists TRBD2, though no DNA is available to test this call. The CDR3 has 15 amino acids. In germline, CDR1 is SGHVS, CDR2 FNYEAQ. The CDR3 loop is CASSQDPPGVNEQFF.

CDR3 in amino acids: CSATCGLAGEEWCTDTQYF. The chain has TRBV20-1 and TRBJ2-3; TCRdb indicates TRBD2, and absent DNA this call remains unverified. Germline CDR1 and CDR2: DFQATT and SNEGSKA (reference sequence). The CDR3 is 19 amino acids.

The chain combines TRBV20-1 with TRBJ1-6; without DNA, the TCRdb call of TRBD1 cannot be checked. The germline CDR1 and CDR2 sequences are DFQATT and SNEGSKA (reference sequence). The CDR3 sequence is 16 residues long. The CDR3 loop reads CSARDPRDSSNSPLHF.

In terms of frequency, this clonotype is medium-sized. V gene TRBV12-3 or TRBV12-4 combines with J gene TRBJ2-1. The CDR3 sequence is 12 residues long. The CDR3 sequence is CASSAVDNEQFF.

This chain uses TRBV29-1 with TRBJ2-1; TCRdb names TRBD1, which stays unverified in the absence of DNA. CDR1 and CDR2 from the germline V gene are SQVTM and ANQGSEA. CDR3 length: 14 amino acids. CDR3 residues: CSVEVGGLKVEQFF.

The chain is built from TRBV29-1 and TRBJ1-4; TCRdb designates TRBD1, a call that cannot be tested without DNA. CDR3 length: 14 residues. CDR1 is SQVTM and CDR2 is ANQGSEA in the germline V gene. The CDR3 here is CSVEETGGGEKLFF.

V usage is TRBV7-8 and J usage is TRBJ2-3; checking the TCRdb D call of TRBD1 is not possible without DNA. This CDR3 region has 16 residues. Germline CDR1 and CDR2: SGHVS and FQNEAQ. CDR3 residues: CASSLTGGNEADTQYF.

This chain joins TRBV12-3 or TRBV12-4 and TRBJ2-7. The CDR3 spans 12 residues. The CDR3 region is CASSLLGYEQYF.